Sequencing of this TCR beta chain was carried out in a study of long-term antiretroviral therapy in people with HIV (dated by TCRdb to between 2021 and 2024). Regarding the research as a whole: Collection of the earliest samples took place about a decade ahead of the 2015 WHO recommendation for immediate ART, at a time when ART was typically delayed until CD4 counts fell. About 35% of the 30 participants with HIV were female. Test extractions of a monoclonal T-cell line alongside under 35 polyclonal samples showed no cross-contamination during QIAcube processing. This retrospective serial study examined whether starting ART and sustained HIV suppression were associated with changes in the composition and diversity of the TRB repertoire in peripheral blood. A total of about 190 cryopreserved PBMC samples were contributed to the cohort by 30 adults with confirmed HIV infection, with samples collected serially over a mean of approximately six years (range 1-12). General study outcomes and caveats: The samples span the years 2004 to 2017, and the ART regimens used at that time may not be as effective as current regimens. Expanded TRB clones identified before ART initiation dominated the repertoire across all time points, though the dominance fluctuated and decreased in many PLHIV after ART. Because pre-ART samples had limited cell numbers, profiling was done on unsorted PBMC rather than on sorted CD4+ and CD8+ T cells. Since PBMC availability was limited, sequencing covered only the TCR beta chain, with no alpha chain pairing. Starting ART was linked to a significant rise in TRB diversity, yet even with long-term ART the diversity remained significantly lower than in transplant donor controls. Compared with controls, HIV repertoires had narrower CDR3 length ranges, and the network structure pointed to an antigen-experienced repertoire that shifted only slightly toward naive after ART. No data were available on ART adherence, viral resistance or therapy changes, limiting inferences about post-ART repertoire changes.

To be included, a participant needed at least one PBMC sample from before ART initiation plus at least two post-ART samples. Every participant with HIV received treatment in the United States of America. Before DNA extraction, cryopreserved samples of 1-10 million PBMC were thawed and washed. At the time of the earliest PBMC sample for each participant with HIV, ages ranged from 23 to 54 years. PBMC samples were contributed by each participant from 1-4 timepoints before ART initiation and 2-8 timepoints after ART initiation, with a median of 7 samples. For every participant, serial HIV viral load, CD4+ T-cell count, ART history and demographic data were obtained. A Qiagen kit on a QIAcube was used to extract genomic DNA from unsorted PBMC, with samples processed in batches of 12. The immunoSEQ hsTCRB v3.0 assay was used at survey level resolution to sequence the TRB variable region. The target sequencing depth for TRB was about 40,000-55,000 T-cell genomes per sample. An Illumina MiSeq with a v3 150-cycle kit was used to sequence the pooled TRB libraries. As for the authors' bioinformatics: Repertoire analysis was run in R within a reproducible Nextflow workflow that covered QC, data transformation and analysis. LymphoSeq2, an R package for AIRR-Seq data exploration, was used to implement custom analyses. After excluding a handful of samples that yielded fewer than 5000 total TRB sequences, 190 or so HIV repertoires remained for analysis. Of the 188 retained HIV repertoires, 55 to 60 were collected before and around 130 after ART initiation. Repertoires were downsampled to 5000 TRB nucleotide sequences, with summary statistics averaged over 100 downsampling iterations. Only TRB sequences with CDR3 regions of at least seven amino acids were retained for analysis. Two measures captured diversity: a Shannon entropy-derived clonality score and the Gini coefficient. In the repertoire networks, any two of the top 5000 CDR3 amino acid sequences were connected whenever the two sequences differed by an edit distance of one. For TRB CDR3 amino acid sequences, antigen specificity groups and MHC restriction were predicted with GLIPH2. To flag known associations with CMV, EBV, HIV or tissue antigens, CDR3 amino acid sequences were compared against VDJdb and McPAS-TCR. Pre-ART, post-ART and control groups were compared with Wilcoxon signed-rank tests and Holm-Bonferroni correction. This immuneACCESS table, as held by TCRdb, lists in-frame sequences with V and J called but not all clones. Of the missing ones, under half trace to an unresolved V gene in checked studies; the others have no known cause. V and J calls and clone size are copied from that table; D and trimming were computed from the DNA. The sample table lists 30,000 to 40,000 clones, around 86% of them with a count of one. 6.2% of the sample lies in the top ten.

Its CDR3 holds 14 amino acids, cysteine through phenylalanine. The DNA shown is the 42-base CDR3, in frame from base 1. The germline V gene (reference sequence) gives CDR1 as SSHAT and CDR2 as FNYEAQ. Details on this clone: Its target antigen remains unknown. The junction does not match germline at one end; this may be a read error.

The receptor comes from a man between 18 and 29 years old with HIV. Here the chain combines TRBV7-7 and TRBJ2-1; tentative D gene TRBD2, with 6 bases matching. Specimen: unsorted PBMCs, collected 1 year after starting antiretroviral therapy. The sequenced DNA: TGTGCTAGCAGCTTAATTGGAGGGAACAATGAGCAGTTCTTC. The resulting protein is CASSLIGGNNEQFF. With the rest looked up from the reference TRBV7-7 and TRBJ2-1 genes rather than sequenced, the full variable domain is GAGVSQSPRYKVTKRGQDVTLRCDPISSHATLYWYQQALGQGPEFLTYFNYEAQPDKSGLPSDRFSAERPEGSISTLTIQRTEQRDSAMYRCASSLIGGNNEQFFGPGTRLTVL.